This T cell receptor beta chain was sequenced for a study of vaccination and CD4 T cells after COVID-19. On the study more broadly: Treatment of control cultures consisted of a CEFX pool, an HIV-1 Nef pool, or no peptide.

Cultured CD4+ T cell DNA was sequenced using the Oncomine TCR Beta short-read assay. Scientists extracted genomic DNA from CD4+ T cells grown in culture. TCRdb redid the calling of the PCR reads with MiXCR, one entry per CDR3 protein. Seen here are 15,000 or so distinct CDR3 sequences, 72% observed once, and the top ten hold 17%. This CDR3 is built from 15 residues. From germline, CDR1 is DFQATT and CDR2 SNEGSKA (reference sequence). Losses at the gene ends were 3 bases for V and 7 bases for J; bases not matched to a gene: 10. About this clonotype itself: Its target is unknown.

Treatment defined: roughly 11-day PBMC culture with coronavirus spike peptide pools or control peptides (ViraFEST assay). This sequence was found in a human donor who had recovered from COVID-19. Sequencing was performed on CD4+ T cells from blood, cultured in vitro. The rearrangement joins TRBV20-1 to TRBJ2-2, with TRBD2 matching over 8 bases. CDR3 in amino acids: CSARANLREVGELFF. The CDR3 DNA is TGCAGTGCTAGGGCTAACCTGCGGGAGGTCGGGGAGCTGTTTTTT.